These 30 T cell receptor beta chains share one sample of origin, sequenced in a study of blood T cell repertoires in COVID-19. Repertoires were generated with immunoSEQ multiplex PCR, while TCRdb's copy carries only in-frame clones and drops some. Of about 180,000 clones in the sample, about 85% are singletons; the top ten hold over 7.5%. What was sequenced was peripheral blood. The receptor set was obtained from an elderly woman with acute or convalescent COVID-19.

The chain carries TRBV9 and TRBJ2-3; 7 bases match TRBD1. The CDR3 runs to 16 residues. Germline trimming cut 0 bases from V and 1 base from J; bases unmatched to any gene: 5. Germline values: CDR1 SGDLS, CDR2 YYNGEE. In nucleotides, the CDR3 is TGTGCCAGCAGCGTAGAAGGGGGCGGCGGCACAGATACGCAGTATTTT. As protein: CASSVEGGGGTDTQYF.

V is TRBV19 and J is TRBJ1-2; D is uncertain. The CDR3 spans 13 residues. Germline CDR1 reads LNHDA; CDR2 reads SQIVND (reference sequence). V was clipped by 5 bases and J by 8 bases, with 15 bases between them. CDR3 DNA sequence: TGTGCCAGTAGTGCCCTACGGGGTTTGGGCTACACCTTC. Amino acids: CASSALRGLGYTF.

The CDR3 region is CASSDSGRGHTANEQFF. The DNA for the CDR3 is TGTGCCAGCAGTGACTCCGGCAGGGGGCACACGGCGAATGAGCAGTTCTTC. The J gene is TRBJ2-1, the V gene TRBV6-4; TRBD1 agrees at 8 bases. The V gene's germline CDR1 is MRHNA and CDR2 SNTAGT. The CDR3 loop spans 17 amino acids. J lost 7 bases, V lost 0 bases, and 11 bases had no gene match.

This sequence joins TRBV9 and TRBJ2-5; D may be TRBD1 (6 bases). CDR1 and CDR2 (germline): SGDLS, YYNGEE. This CDR3 comprises 14 residues. The germline V and J ends were trimmed by 3 bases and 2 bases, with 11 bases remaining between them. This CDR3 reads CASSEGVAQETQYF. DNA of the CDR3: TGTGCCAGCAGCGAGGGGGTCGCACAAGAGACCCAGTACTTC.

The chain joins TRBV29-1 to TRBJ2-1; tentative D call: TRBD1 (5 bases). The length of the CDR3 is 14 residues. Germline-derived CDR1 and CDR2 are SQVTM and ANQGSEA. V gave up 5 bases and J gave up 1 base, with 12 bases separating them. The CDR3: CSVKGPTSYNEQFF. The CDR3 DNA follows: TGCAGCGTTAAGGGGCCCACTTCCTACAATGAGCAGTTCTTC.

J is TRBJ1-4 and V is TRBV10-2; 9 positions agree with TRBD1. J was trimmed by 6 bases and V by 7 bases; bases with no gene match: 9. The length of the CDR3 is 15 residues. CDR1 WSHSY and CDR2 SAAADI come from the germline V gene. The CDR3 loop reads CASTLRQGEHEKLFF. The CDR3 nucleotides are TGCGCCAGCACACTAAGACAGGGGGAACATGAAAAACTGTTTTTT.

This chain joins TRBV5-1 and TRBJ1-2; D is undetermined. This CDR3 is built from 17 residues. Trimming took 0 bases from V and 3 from J, leaving 18 bases between them. Germline assignment: CDR1 SGHRS and CDR2 YFSETQ. CDR3: CASSLAPPGDIDYGYTF. The CDR3 DNA follows: TGCGCCAGCAGCTTGGCGCCGCCGGGAGACATTGACTATGGCTACACCTTC.

This clone was seen a single time. J is TRBJ2-1 and V is TRBV29-1, with TRBD2 matching over 11 bases. Germline CDR1 is SQVTM and CDR2 is ANQGSEA. The CDR3 consists of 15 residues. Trimming at V came to 4 bases and at J to 5 bases, leaving 7 bases not matched to a gene. CDR3 residues: CSVAMRLAGNNEQFF. The DNA for the CDR3 is TGCAGCGTTGCCATGAGACTAGCGGGAAACAATGAGCAGTTCTTC.

This clone has a handful of counts. The genes are TRBV24-1 and TRBJ2-6; D is ambiguous. The CDR3 length is 15 residues. V was pared by 4 bases and J by 2 bases, with 8 bases between. Germline lookup yields CDR1 KGHDR and CDR2 SFDVKD. This CDR3 is CATSEASTGANVLTF. The CDR3 DNA is TGTGCCACCAGTGAAGCGTCGACTGGGGCCAACGTCCTGACTTTC.

CDR3: CASSTPGTSGRASSYEQYF. CDR3 in DNA: TGTGCCAGCAGCACCCCCGGGACTAGCGGGAGGGCGAGCTCCTACGAGCAGTACTTC. The chain has TRBV21-1 and TRBJ2-7; TRBD2 reflects the table's D call only, with no check against the DNA. TRBV21-1 is annotated as a pseudogene. The CDR3 is made up of 19 amino acids.

This chain links TRBV7-2 with TRBJ1-1; 7 nucleotides line up with TRBD1. The germline V gene encodes CDR1 SGHTA and CDR2 FQGNSA. The V and J ends lost 1 base and 0 bases, in that order; junction bases with no gene match: 5. This CDR3 is 16 amino acids long. This chain's CDR3 is CASSLGRTGLNTEAFF. DNA of the CDR3: TGTGCCAGCAGCTTAGGTCGGACAGGCCTGAACACTGAAGCTTTCTTT.

The chain carries TRBV19 and TRBJ1-4, with no clear D. Deletions cut 3 bases from V and 7 bases from J, with 15 bases between. CDR1 and CDR2 from the germline V gene are LNHDA and SQIVND (reference sequence). This CDR3 region has 15 residues. CDR3 sequence reads: CASSIVRGEGEKLFF. The CDR3 nucleotides read TGTGCCAGTAGTATCGTGCGGGGAGAGGGTGAAAAACTGTTTTTT.

This clone is a singleton in its sample. This chain links TRBV6-5 with TRBJ2-7; TRBD2 aligns across 10 bases. J gave up 5 bases and V 4 bases, and 8 bases lay outside the gene matches. CDR3 length: 15 residues. The germline CDR1 and CDR2 sequences are MNHEY and SVGAGI. CDR3: CASSLETSGLHEQYF. The CDR3, as DNA: TGTGCCAGCAGTTTGGAGACTAGCGGGCTTCACGAGCAGTACTTC.

The rearrangement uses TRBV11-2 and TRBJ1-2, with D unclear. This CDR3 spans 14 amino acids. The germline V gene encodes CDR1 SGHAT and CDR2 FQNNGV. V lost 1 base and J 7 bases, leaving 13 bases between the germline ends. The CDR3 DNA sequence: TGTGCCAGCAGCTTAGTCCCCCATTCGAGTGGCTACACCTTC. Translation: CASSLVPHSSGYTF. Full variable domain (missing parts from reference TRBV11-2 and TRBJ1-2): EAGVAQSPRYKIIEKRQSVAFWCNPISGHATLYWYQQILGQGPKLLIQFQNNGVVDDSQLPKDRFSAERLKGVDSTLKIQPAKLEDSAVYLCASSLVPHSSGYTFGSGTRLTVV.

The chain has TRBV5-1 and TRBJ2-5; a weak D match, TRBD2 (6 bases). V gave up 0 bases and J gave up 2 bases, with 11 bases separating them. The CDR3 length is 15 residues. The germline CDR1 and CDR2 sequences are SGHRS and YFSETQ. The CDR3 DNA reads TGCGCCAGCAGCTTGGGCGGGGCTCTTCAAGAGACCCAGTACTTC. Its protein is CASSLGGALQETQYF.

V usage is TRBV11-3 and J usage is TRBJ2-1; TRBD2 aligns across 15 bases. CDR3 length: 17 residues. Germline V lookup: CDR1 SGHNT, CDR2 YENEEA. Trimming cost V 5 bases and J 6 bases; bases outside gene matches: 8. CDR3 amino acids: CASSPRTSGRAGNEQFF. CDR3 coding DNA: TGTGCCAGCAGCCCTCGGACTAGCGGGAGGGCGGGCAATGAGCAGTTCTTC.

The rearrangement links TRBV7-3 to TRBJ2-2; TRBD1 aligns across 7 bases. The V and J ends lost 4 bases and 1 base, in that order; junction bases with no gene match: 3. CDR1 is SGHTA and CDR2 is FQGTGA in the germline V gene. This CDR3 comprises 15 residues. The CDR3 loop reads CASSYRQGNTGELFF. The CDR3 DNA follows: TGTGCCAGCAGCTACCGACAGGGGAACACCGGGGAGCTGTTTTTT.

The V call is TRBV14, the J call TRBJ2-3, with TRBD1 matching 9 bases. From germline, CDR1 is SGHDN and CDR2 FVKESK. The CDR3 is 12 residues long. V was pared by 5 bases and J by 9 bases, with 3 bases of the junction left unmatched. This CDR3 reads CASSEGTGTQYF. In DNA, the CDR3 is TGTGCCAGCAGCGAAGGGACAGGGACGCAGTATTTT.

The DNA for the CDR3 is TGTGCCAGCAGTAGGGGACTTACAACAGATACGCAGTATTTT. Its protein product is CASSRGLTTDTQYF. V gene TRBV6-2 or TRBV6-3 combines with J gene TRBJ2-3; D is perhaps TRBD2 (6 bases). V shed 5 bases and J shed 3 bases, with 12 bases lying between them. CDR3 size: 14 residues. The germline gives CDR1 MNHEY, CDR2 SVGEGT.

This clone came up once. The chain couples TRBV3-1 (or the pseudogene TRBV3-2) to TRBJ2-3; 8 bases match TRBD2. CDR1 and CDR2 (germline): LGHDT, YNNKEL (reference sequence). This CDR3 has 15 amino acids. The trim removed 4 bases at V and 0 bases at J, leaving 3 bases unmatched. The CDR3 DNA is TGTGCCAGCAGCCCTTTAGCGGGGAGCACAGATACGCAGTATTTT. Its protein product is CASSPLAGSTDTQYF.

This clone was seen once. This chain uses TRBV25-1 with TRBJ2-7, with TRBD1 matching 10 bases. V was clipped by 4 bases and J by 3 bases; unmatched bases: 6. The CDR3 contains 15 residues. CDR1 and CDR2 (germline): MGHDK, SYGVNS. The DNA for the CDR3 is TGTGCCAGCAGTGGACCGGGACAGGGGATCTACGAGCAGTACTTC. The encoded protein is CASSGPGQGIYEQYF.

V usage is TRBV19 and J usage is TRBJ2-5; TRBD2 agrees at 14 bases. After removal of 6 bases from V and 2 bases from J, the junction contained 5 bases not matched to a gene. CDR3 length: 16 amino acids. The germline gives CDR1 LNHDA, CDR2 SQIVND (reference sequence). The CDR3 sequence: CASSQTSGGGQETQYF. The DNA for the CDR3 is TGTGCCAGTAGCCAGACTAGCGGGGGGGGTCAAGAGACCCAGTACTTC.

The chain recombines TRBV29-1 with TRBJ2-7; 10 positions agree with TRBD1. Looked up from germline, CDR1 is SQVTM and CDR2 is ANQGSEA. After removal of 1 base from V and 6 bases from J, the junction contained 9 bases not matched to a gene. The CDR3 sequence is 15 residues long. The CDR3 spells CSVEGVAGTGVEQYF. The CDR3 nucleotides are TGCAGCGTTGAAGGGGTGGCCGGGACAGGGGTCGAGCAGTACTTC.

The chain is built from TRBV5-4 and TRBJ2-6; 7 bases map to TRBD1. The CDR3 extends over 18 amino acids. V trimming: 3 bases; J trimming: 0 bases; junction bases outside the gene matches: 9. Germline CDR1 SGHNT, CDR2 YYREEE (reference sequence). In DNA form, the CDR3 reads TGTGCCAGCAGCTCAAGACAGGGTATTGCCTCTGGGGCCAACGTCCTGACTTTC. Residues: CASSSRQGIASGANVLTF. The entire variable domain, with the rest obtained from reference TRBV5-4 and TRBJ2-6, is as follows: ETGVTQSPTHLIKTRGQQVTLRCSSQSGHNTVSWYQQALGQGPQFIFQYYREEENGRGNFPPRFSGLQFPNYSSELNVNALELDDSALYLCASSSRQGIASGANVLTFGAGSRLTVL.

The CDR3 protein is CASSLDFGGGWNTDTQYF. The DNA of the CDR3 is TGCGCCAGCAGCTTGGATTTTGGCGGCGGATGGAACACAGATACGCAGTATTTT. The gene calls are TRBV5-1 and TRBJ2-3; D remains ambiguous. Trimming left V 0 bases short and J 2 bases short, with 19 bases between. CDR1 and CDR2 (germline): SGHRS, YFSETQ. This CDR3 has 18 amino acids.

This clone was recorded only once. The rearrangement links TRBV5-4 to TRBJ1-6; D may be TRBD1 (5 bases). Germline-derived CDR1 and CDR2 are SGHNT and YYREEE (reference sequence). This CDR3 has 15 amino acids. Trimming left V 4 bases short and J 8 bases short, with 16 bases between. DNA for the CDR3: TGTGCCAGCAGCACAGGAGGGTCGGTTTATTCACCCCTCCACTTT. Translated: CASSTGGSVYSPLHF.

The chain uses TRBV6-2 or TRBV6-3 and TRBJ2-3; 10 bases are shared with TRBD1. The V segment lost 5 bases and the J segment 4 bases; nucleotides outside the gene matches: 6. The germline V gene encodes CDR1 MNHEY and CDR2 SVGEGT. This CDR3 spans 15 amino acids. Here the CDR3 reads CASSTGTGAPDTQYF. CDR3 DNA: TGTGCCAGCAGTACGGGGACAGGGGCCCCAGATACGCAGTATTTT.

V usage is TRBV6-1 and J usage is TRBJ1-5; D remains ambiguous. V lost 2 bases and J 0 bases, leaving 11 bases between the germline ends. This CDR3 is built from 16 residues. Germline V gene lookup returns CDR1 MNHNS and CDR2 SASEGT. The DNA for the CDR3 is TGTGCCAGCAGTGAAATGCGGGCAGCTAGCAATCAGCCCCAGCATTTT. It encodes CASSEMRAASNQPQHF.

The chain combines TRBV30 with TRBJ2-3; D may be TRBD2 (7 bases). Germline-derived CDR1 and CDR2 are GTSNPN and SVGIG (reference sequence). V was shortened by 8 bases and J by 0 bases, with 15 bases between the two germline ends. This CDR3 contains 14 residues. For the CDR3, the DNA is TGTGCCCAAAATGCGGGGGCTAGCACAGATACGCAGTATTTT. It translates to CAQNAGASTDTQYF.

The chain joins TRBV19 to TRBJ1-1; D perhaps matches TRBD1 (6 bases). The CDR3 extends over 14 amino acids. The ends were cut back, 6 bases at V and 0 bases at J, with 11 bases in the middle. CDR1 LNHDA and CDR2 SQIVND come from the germline V gene (reference sequence). The CDR3 loop reads CASSEGDMNTEAFF. CDR3 in DNA: TGTGCCAGTAGCGAGGGGGACATGAACACTGAAGCTTTCTTT.